This TCR beta chain was found in a study of PD-L1 blockade in urothelial cancer. Specified time point: peripheral blood 6 weeks after treatment start. Measured with immunoSEQ multiplex PCR; TCRdb has only the in-frame clones, and not every one. The repertoire holds tens of thousands of clones, around 91% seen once, with about 10% in the top ten. The V segment lost 5 bases and the J segment 6 bases; nucleotides outside the gene matches: 11. Germline CDR1 and CDR2: MNHNS and SASEGT. This CDR3 is 15 amino acids long. The origin of this receptor is a woman aged 55-69 years with urothelial cancer. V gene TRBV6-1 combines with J gene TRBJ1-1, with 8 bases fitting TRBD1. The sample here was PBMCs, taken around atezolizumab (anti-PD-L1) treatment. CDR3 coding DNA: TGTGCCAGCAGTTCCAGGGGGCCGGGGGGAGCTGAAGCTTTCTTT. It is translated as CASSSRGPGGAEAFF.